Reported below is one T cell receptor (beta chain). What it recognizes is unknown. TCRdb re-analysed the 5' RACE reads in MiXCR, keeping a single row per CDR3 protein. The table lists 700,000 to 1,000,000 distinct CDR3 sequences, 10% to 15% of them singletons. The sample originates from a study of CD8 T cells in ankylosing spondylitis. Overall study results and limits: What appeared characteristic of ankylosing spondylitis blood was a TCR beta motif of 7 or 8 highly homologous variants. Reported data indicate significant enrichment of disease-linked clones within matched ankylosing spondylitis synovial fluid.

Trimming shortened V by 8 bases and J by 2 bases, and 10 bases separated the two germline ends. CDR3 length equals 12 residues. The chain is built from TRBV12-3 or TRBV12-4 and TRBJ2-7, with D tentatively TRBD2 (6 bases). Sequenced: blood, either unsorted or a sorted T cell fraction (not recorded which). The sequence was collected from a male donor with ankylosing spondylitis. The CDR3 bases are TGTGCCAGCGGGCGGGACGCCTACGAGCAGTACTTC. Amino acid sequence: CASGRDAYEQYF.